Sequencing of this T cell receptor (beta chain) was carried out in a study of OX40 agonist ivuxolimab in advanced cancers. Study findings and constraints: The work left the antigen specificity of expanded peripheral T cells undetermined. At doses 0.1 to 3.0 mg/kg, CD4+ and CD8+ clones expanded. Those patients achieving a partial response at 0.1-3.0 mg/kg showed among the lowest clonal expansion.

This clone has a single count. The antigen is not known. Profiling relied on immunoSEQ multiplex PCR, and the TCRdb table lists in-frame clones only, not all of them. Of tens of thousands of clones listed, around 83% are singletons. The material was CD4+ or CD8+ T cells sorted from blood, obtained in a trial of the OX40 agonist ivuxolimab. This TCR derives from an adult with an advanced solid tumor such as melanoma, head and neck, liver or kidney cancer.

The CDR3 DNA is TGTGCCAGCAGTTTAGGGGGACAGGGGACAACAGATACGCAGTATTTT. Translating it yields CASSLGGQGTTDTQYF. The J gene is TRBJ2-3, the V gene TRBV28; 10 nucleotides match TRBD1. CDR1 is MDHEN and CDR2 is SYDVKM in the germline V gene. Trimming at V came to 2 bases and at J to 3 bases, leaving 5 bases not matched to a gene. The CDR3 is 16 residues long.